This record covers a single TCR beta chain. This sample stems from a study of early T cells in non-severe SARS-CoV-2 infection. From the 5' RACE reads, TCRdb called clonotypes with MiXCR, one entry per CDR3 protein. The sample lists approximately 110,000 distinct CDR3 sequences, about 15% seen once, with just over 20% in the top ten. Trimming stripped 6 bases from V and 9 bases from J, with 20 bases between. The CDR3 contains 15 residues. The chain has TRBV12-3 or TRBV12-4 and TRBJ1-4; the D is unclear. The TCR was taken from an adult who was a healthcare worker with PCR-confirmed SARS-CoV-2 infection or an uninfected control (not recorded which). Sequencing used whole blood. The CDR3 is CASRPLKREGKKLFF. Here the CDR3 DNA reads TGTGCCAGCAGGCCCCTTAAGAGGGAGGGAAAAAAACTGTTTTTT.